One T cell receptor (beta chain) is described in this entry. Its matching antigen is unknown. The CDR3 covers 14 residues. In germline, CDR1 is SNHLY, CDR2 FYNNEI. Trimming removed 0 bases at V and 4 bases at J, with 9 bases between. These data belong to a study of cytomegalovirus exposure and HLA in healthy donors. The table came from immunoSEQ multiplex PCR; TCRdb's copy has only in-frame clones and leaves some out. The data contain around 86,000 clones, about 93% of them singletons. Study-level results: Listed as cytomegalovirus-associated were over 150 TCR beta chains.

This chain links TRBV2 with TRBJ1-1; possibly TRBD1 for D (5 bases). This receptor was obtained from a woman aged 25 to 39 in good health and CMV-seropositive. The material sequenced was PBMCs. CDR3 nucleotide sequence: TGTGCCAGCAGTGAAGCAGGGGTTTCCACTGAAGCTTTCTTT. Translated: CASSEAGVSTEAFF.